This TCR beta chain was captured by sequencing in a study of T-cell reconstitution after alpha-beta-depleted transplantation in children. Findings and limits, study-wide: T cells produced anew were the main source of T-cell counts and diversity one year after transplant. Surviving recipient T cells and thymic progenitors underlay high day-60 TCRbeta diversity in some patients. Two months or so post-transplant, alpha-beta T cells reportedly derived from several hundred expanded graft clones.

This clonotype was detected ten times or more. The target antigen is unknown. During its preparation, the TCRbeta library received unique molecular identifiers. From the PCR reads, TCRdb called clonotypes with MiXCR, one entry per CDR3 protein. This sample carries about 600,000 distinct CDR3 sequences, around 13% of them seen once, and the ten largest clones take 2.2%. The germline gives CDR1 SQVTM, CDR2 ANQGSEA. J was trimmed by 3 bases and V by 6 bases; bases with no gene match: 7. The CDR3 runs to 14 residues. The sequenced sample was PBMCs, mostly from graft donor cells, obtained 360 days after TCRalphabeta/CD19-depleted stem cell transplant. The source of this sequence is a male patient younger than 18 who had a stem cell transplant for acute myeloid leukemia, so the T cells may come from the graft donor. The rearrangement joins TRBV29-1 to TRBJ2-5; TRBD1 aligns across 10 bases. The CDR3 region is CSVGGTGDEETQYF. The CDR3 DNA sequence: TGCAGCGTGGGCGGGACAGGGGACGAAGAGACCCAGTACTTC.